The sequence of this T cell receptor (beta chain) was determined in a study of STAT3 mutations in large granular lymphocyte leukemia. Study-wide points: At least one immunodominant TCR beta clonotype appeared in every T-cell large granular lymphocyte leukemia patient.

The CDR3 is 16 amino acids. V was cut by 2 bases and J by 2 bases, with 19 bases left in between. Germline V gene data show CDR1 as GTSNPN and CDR2 as SVGIG (reference sequence). Produced via immunoSEQ multiplex PCR; TCRdb's table is partial and in-frame only. The table lists tens of thousands of clones, roughly 84% of them singletons, with more than 0.4% in the top ten. Note on this clone: Its antigen is still unknown.

The sample was PBMCs. The V call is TRBV30, the J call TRBJ2-7; the D gene is possibly TRBD2 (6 bases). The TCR sequence derives from a human donor with T large granular lymphocyte leukemia. Some clones in this sample may be carry-over from other donors' samples. The CDR3 is CAWSPFGWRGTYEQYF. CDR3 in DNA: TGTGCCTGGAGTCCGTTTGGGTGGCGGGGCACCTACGAGCAGTACTTC.